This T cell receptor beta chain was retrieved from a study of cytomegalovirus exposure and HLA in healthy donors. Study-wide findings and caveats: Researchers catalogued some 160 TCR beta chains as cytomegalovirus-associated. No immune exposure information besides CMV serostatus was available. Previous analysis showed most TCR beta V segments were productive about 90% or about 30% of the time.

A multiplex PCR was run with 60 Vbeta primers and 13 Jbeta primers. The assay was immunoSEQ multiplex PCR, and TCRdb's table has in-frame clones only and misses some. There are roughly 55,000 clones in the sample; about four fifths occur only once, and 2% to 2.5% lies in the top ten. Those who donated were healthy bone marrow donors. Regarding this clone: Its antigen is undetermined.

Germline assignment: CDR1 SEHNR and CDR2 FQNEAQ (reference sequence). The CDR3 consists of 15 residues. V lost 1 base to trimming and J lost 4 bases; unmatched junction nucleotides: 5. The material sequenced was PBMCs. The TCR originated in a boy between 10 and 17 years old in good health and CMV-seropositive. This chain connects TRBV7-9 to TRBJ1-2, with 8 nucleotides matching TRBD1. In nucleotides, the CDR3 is TGTGCCAGCAGCTTAGAGTACAGGGGGGCCTATGGCTACACCTTC. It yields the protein CASSLEYRGAYGYTF.